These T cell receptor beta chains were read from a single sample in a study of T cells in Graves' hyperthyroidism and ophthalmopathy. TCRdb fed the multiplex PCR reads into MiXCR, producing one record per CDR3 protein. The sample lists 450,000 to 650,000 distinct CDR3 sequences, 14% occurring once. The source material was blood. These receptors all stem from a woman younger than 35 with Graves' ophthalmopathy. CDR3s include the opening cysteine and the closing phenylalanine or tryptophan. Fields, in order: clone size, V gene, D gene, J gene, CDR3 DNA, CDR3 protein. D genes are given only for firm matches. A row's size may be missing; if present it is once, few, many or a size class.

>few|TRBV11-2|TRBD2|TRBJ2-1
TGTGCCAGCAGCTTAGATCTTCTAGCGGGAGGGTATTACAATGAGCAGTTCTTC
CASSLDLLAGGYYNEQFF
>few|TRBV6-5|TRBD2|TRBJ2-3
TGTGCCAGCAGTTACTACGGACTAGCGGGACGCGATACGCAGTATTTT
CASSYYGLAGRDTQYF
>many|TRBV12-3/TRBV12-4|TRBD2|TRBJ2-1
TGTGCCAGCAGCACCGGGACTAGCCTTTCTAATGAGCAGTTCTTC
CASSTGTSLSNEQFF
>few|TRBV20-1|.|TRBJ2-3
TGCAGTGCTAGAGATCCGATCACAGATACGCAGTATTTT
CSARDPITDTQYF
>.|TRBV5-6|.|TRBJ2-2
TGTGCCAGCAGCTTTGGCGCGTTCCTCGCCGGGGAGCTGTTTTTT
CASSFGAFLAGELFF
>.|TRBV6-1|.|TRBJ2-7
TGTGCCAGTATTCCCGGCACAGGGACCTACGAGCAGTACTTC
CASIPGTGTYEQYF
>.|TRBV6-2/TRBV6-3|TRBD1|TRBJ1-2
TGTGCCAGCAGGGGGGACAGCTTCAACTATGGCTACACCTTC
CASRGDSFNYGYTF
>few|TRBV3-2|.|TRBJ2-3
TGTGCCAGCAGCCGGTCTGTGGGAGTTGAAGGTAGAGATACGCAGTATTTT
CASSRSVGVEGRDTQYF
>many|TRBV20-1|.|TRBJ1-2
TGCAGTGCTAGTCGAGTGGTTGATGGCTACACCTTC
CSASRVVDGYTF
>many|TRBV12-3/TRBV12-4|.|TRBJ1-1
TGTGCCAGCAGCTTAGAAGGGAACACTGAAGCTTTCTTT
CASSLEGNTEAFF
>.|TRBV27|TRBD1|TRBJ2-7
TGTGCCAGCAGCCCAGGACAGGAAGTAGGTCACGAGCAGTACTTC
CASSPGQEVGHEQYF
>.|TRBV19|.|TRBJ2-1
TGTGCCAGTAGTATAATGCTTCAGGGCAACGAGCAGTTCTTC
CASSIMLQGNEQFF